Presented here are 14 T cell receptor beta chains from one specimen sequenced in a study of T cells in Graves' hyperthyroidism and ophthalmopathy. Amplified TCR beta CDR3 regions came from RNA transcripts. During a first-round RT-PCR of the TCR CDR3, the HTBI primer set was used. TCRdb passed the multiplex PCR reads through MiXCR, listing each CDR3 protein once. The data contain 500,000 to 650,000 distinct CDR3 sequences, about 15% of them singletons. The sequenced material came from blood. Receptors originate from a woman aged 35 to 49 with Graves' hyperthyroidism.

This clonotype was seen a handful of times. V usage is TRBV28 and J usage is TRBJ2-7; TRBD1 matches at 7 bases. Germline lookup yields CDR1 MDHEN and CDR2 SYDVKM. There are 15 residues in the CDR3. V trimming: 5 bases; J trimming: 3 bases; junction bases outside the gene matches: 10. The CDR3 nucleotides are TGTGCCAGCAGTCCACCTGACAGGGAAATCTACGAGCAGTACTTC. Translated, it gives CASSPPDREIYEQYF.

The sample holds many counts of this clonotype. The CDR3 loop reads CASSLSPESYEQYF. In DNA form, the CDR3 reads TGCGCCAGCAGCTTGTCTCCAGAATCCTACGAGCAGTACTTC. The chain uses TRBV5-1 and TRBJ2-7; D gene ambiguous. V lost 1 base, J lost 1 base, and 9 bases lay in between. The germline V gene encodes CDR1 SGHRS and CDR2 YFSETQ. CDR3 size: 14 residues. Variable domain in full (rest from reference TRBV5-1 and TRBJ2-7): KAGVTQTPRYLIKTRGQQVTLSCSPISGHRSVSWYQQTPGQGLQFLFEYFSETQRNKGNFPGRFSGRQFSNSRSEMNVSTLELGDSALYLCASSLSPESYEQYFGPGTRLTVT.

The chain uses TRBV29-1 and TRBJ2-2, with 8 bases aligning to TRBD2. The ends lost 4 bases at V and 5 bases at J; junction bases unmatched: 6. The CDR3 is made up of 14 amino acids. Germline V gene data show CDR1 as SQVTM and CDR2 as ANQGSEA. The CDR3 region is CSVAAGVGTGELFF. The CDR3 DNA is TGCAGCGTTGCAGCGGGAGTAGGGACCGGGGAGCTGTTTTTT.

This clonotype was picked up a small number of times. The rearrangement uses TRBV6-1 and TRBJ2-5; TRBD1 matches 9 bases. J was trimmed by 4 bases and V by 5 bases; bases with no gene match: 17. This CDR3 has 18 residues. The germline CDR1 and CDR2 sequences are MNHNS and SASEGT. CDR3 sequence reads: CASSSFRDRVGRGETQYF. CDR3 DNA sequence: TGTGCCAGCAGTTCATTCCGGGACAGGGTCGGTCGAGGAGAGACCCAGTACTTC.

DNA for the CDR3: TGTGCCAGCAGCCCGGGACAGGGGTTCGGGACTGAAGCTTTCTTT. Protein: CASSPGQGFGTEAFF. The V and J genes are TRBV4-2 and TRBJ1-1, with TRBD1 identical over 10 bases. V was pared by 4 bases and J by 5 bases, with 7 bases of the junction left unmatched. The V gene's germline CDR1 is LGHNA and CDR2 YNFKEQ. The CDR3 sequence is 15 residues long.

This clonotype was seen repeatedly, ten times or more. V and J are TRBV29-1 and TRBJ2-1, with 10 bases matching TRBD1. The length of the CDR3 is 14 residues. Germline V lookup: CDR1 SQVTM, CDR2 ANQGSEA. The ends lost 7 bases at V and 4 bases at J; junction bases unmatched: 7. CDR3 region: CSGSRDRGYNEQFF. The CDR3 region has the DNA TGCAGCGGCTCCCGGGACAGGGGTTACAATGAGCAGTTCTTC.

The chain recombines TRBV27 with TRBJ1-1; tentative D call: TRBD1 (5 bases). V was clipped by 4 bases and J by 1 base, with 10 bases between them. The CDR3 totals 14 residues. Germline values: CDR1 MNHEY, CDR2 SMNVEV (reference sequence). CDR3 amino acids: CASSWGVGNTEAFF. The CDR3 nucleotides read TGTGCCAGCAGTTGGGGGGTCGGGAACACTGAAGCTTTCTTT.

This clonotype has a count of ten or more. The chain combines TRBV5-1 with TRBJ2-7, with a possible D match to TRBD1 (6 bases). Trimming took off 1 base at V and 7 bases at J, with 21 bases between the two ends. Germline CDR1 is SGHRS and CDR2 is YFSETQ. This CDR3 has 16 residues. This CDR3 is CASSLNPTESQGEQYF. The CDR3 nucleotides read TGCGCCAGCAGCTTGAACCCTACAGAGTCGCAGGGGGAGCAGTACTTC.

This clonotype was recorded at least ten times. The chain carries TRBV2 and TRBJ1-2, with D perhaps matching TRBD1 (6 bases). Germline V gene sequence: CDR1 SNHLY, CDR2 FYNNEI. V lost 7 bases and J lost 5, with 23 bases in between. The CDR3 is 16 amino acids. The CDR3 DNA reads TGTGCCAGCAATTTAACCCCAGACAGGCCGAATTATGGCTACACCTTC. Amino acids: CASNLTPDRPNYGYTF.

Only a few counts were recorded for this clonotype. The rearrangement uses TRBV15 and TRBJ2-7; possible D gene TRBD1, 5 bases. Trimming shortened V by 0 bases and J by 0 bases, and 6 bases separated the two germline ends. The CDR3 has 14 residues. CDR1 LNHNV and CDR2 YYDKDF come from the germline V gene (reference sequence). The CDR3 sequence is CATSREDSSYEQYF. The CDR3 nucleotides read TGTGCCACCAGCAGAGAAGACAGCTCCTACGAGCAGTACTTC.

This clonotype has only a few counts. The chain recombines TRBV18 with TRBJ2-7, with 9 bases that match TRBD2. The CDR3 is made up of 17 amino acids. Germline trimming cut 6 bases from V and 5 bases from J; bases unmatched to any gene: 17. Germline V gene data show CDR1 as KGHSH and CDR2 as LQKENI. The CDR3 loop is CASSRLSAGGNLDEQYF. The CDR3 DNA reads as TGTGCCAGCTCCCGCCTTAGTGCGGGAGGGAATCTTGACGAGCAGTACTTC.

This clonotype was counted only a few times. This chain connects TRBV10-3 to TRBJ1-3; D uncertain. This CDR3 contains 14 residues. Trimming stripped 4 bases from V and 2 bases from J, with 9 bases between. Per germline, CDR1 ENHRY and CDR2 SYGVKD. This chain's CDR3 is CAISVLDPGNTIYF. CDR3 in DNA: TGTGCCATCAGTGTGCTAGATCCTGGAAACACCATATATTTT.

This clonotype was observed at least ten times. The V and J genes are TRBV20-1 and TRBJ2-7; TRBD2 is a possible D gene (5 bases). Looked up from germline, CDR1 is DFQATT and CDR2 is SNEGSKA (reference sequence). This CDR3 is 12 amino acids long. The CDR3 loop is CSLRTGSYEQYF. CDR3 nucleotides: TGCAGCCTTCGGACTGGCTCCTACGAGCAGTACTTC.

This clonotype has at least ten counts. The rearrangement joins TRBV7-9 to TRBJ2-7, with 7 nucleotides matching TRBD2. J lost 7 bases, V lost 1 base, and 7 bases had no gene match. Germline values: CDR1 SEHNR, CDR2 FQNEAQ (reference sequence). CDR3 size: 14 residues. CDR3 DNA: TGTGCCAGCAGCTTAGGGCGGGGGTCCCAGGAGCAGTACTTC. This translates into CASSLGRGSQEQYF.